Listed here are 13 T cell receptor beta chains from one sample, sequenced in a study of graft-versus-host responses after intestinal transplantation. Produced via immunoSEQ multiplex PCR; TCRdb's table is partial and in-frame only. The sample carries over 85,000 clones, about nine tenths recorded once. These receptors' targets are unknown. The sample here was unstimulated CD4+ T cells sorted from spleen or lymph node cells, taken before transplant. The source is a human donor who was the organ donor for an intestinal transplant.

This chain connects TRBV7-3 to TRBJ1-2, with 7 bases matching TRBD1. This CDR3 is 13 amino acids long. J lost 7 bases, V lost 5 bases, and 7 bases had no gene match. In germline, CDR1 is SGHTA, CDR2 FQGTGA. DNA for the CDR3: TGTGCCAGCAGCCCATCGACAGGGACTGGCTACACCTTC. Its translation is CASSPSTGTGYTF.

The chain has TRBV6-1 and TRBJ2-7, with 7 bases that match TRBD1. Trimming removed 8 bases from V and 2 bases from J; junction bases left unmatched: 12. Germline lookup yields CDR1 MNHNS and CDR2 SASEGT. The CDR3 sequence is 15 residues long. CDR3 bases: TGTGCCAGCGCCGCTACCGGGACAGCAACCTACGAGCAGTACTTC. It is translated as CASAATGTATYEQYF.

V gene TRBV29-1 combines with J gene TRBJ1-4; unclear D gene. The CDR3 sequence is 14 residues long. Trimming removed 7 bases at V and 0 bases at J, with 12 bases between. Germline V CDR1 and CDR2: SQVTM, ANQGSEA. Here the CDR3 DNA reads TGCAGCGCACGGAGGGCACCAACTAATGAAAAACTGTTTTTT. Translating it yields CSARRAPTNEKLFF.

In regard to this clone: This specimen includes other DNA sequences encoding the same CDR3. The chain has TRBV18 and TRBJ1-5; TRBD1 might be the D (5 bases). V was pared by 3 bases and J by 5 bases, with 8 bases between. The V gene's germline CDR1 is KGHSH and CDR2 LQKENI. The CDR3 totals 13 residues. The CDR3 DNA reads TGTGCCAGCTCACCTCAGGGATATCAGCCCCAGCATTTT. As protein: CASSPQGYQPQHF.

The chain has TRBV2 and TRBJ2-3; 8 bases are a match to TRBD2. From germline, CDR1 is SNHLY and CDR2 FYNNEI. This CDR3 comprises 13 residues. Trimming cost V 8 bases and J 1 base; bases outside gene matches: 2. DNA of the CDR3: TGTGCCAGCTGGCGGGGGGGCACAGATACGCAGTATTTT. Its translation: CASWRGGTDTQYF.

The chain joins TRBV9 to TRBJ2-5; maybe TRBD2 (6 bases). The length of the CDR3 is 13 residues. V dropped 7 bases and J dropped 5 bases, with 15 bases sitting between them. CDR1 SGDLS and CDR2 YYNGEE come from the germline V gene. The CDR3 region is CASYVGGNETQYF. CDR3 in DNA: TGTGCCAGCTACGTGGGGGGTAACGAGACCCAGTACTTC.

The chain combines TRBV6-6 with TRBJ2-3; no firm D call. Per the germline V gene, CDR1 is MNHNY and CDR2 is SVGAGI (reference sequence). This CDR3 is built from 11 residues. V dropped 8 bases and J dropped 2 bases, with 5 bases sitting between them. This chain's CDR3 is CASRNTDTQYF. The CDR3 DNA follows: TGTGCCAGCCGTAACACAGATACGCAGTATTTT.

This clone has only one observation. The V gene is TRBV5-1, the J gene TRBJ2-3; 8 bases are a match to TRBD2. This CDR3 spans 14 amino acids. The V segment lost 4 bases and the J segment 5 bases; nucleotides outside the gene matches: 6. Per the germline V gene, CDR1 is SGHRS and CDR2 is YFSETQ. The CDR3 DNA sequence: TGCGCCAGCAGCGGTAGCGGGGTGAAAGATACGCAGTATTTT. Translation: CASSGSGVKDTQYF.

The J gene is TRBJ2-3, the V gene TRBV6-1, with no clear D. CDR1 MNHNS and CDR2 SASEGT come from the germline V gene. The CDR3 spans 12 residues. Trimming took 6 bases from V and 0 from J, leaving 4 bases between them. CDR3 residues: CASRTSTDTQYF. CDR3 sequence (DNA): TGTGCCAGCAGGACTAGCACAGATACGCAGTATTTT.

The chain recombines TRBV7-9 with TRBJ2-3; 13 nucleotides line up with TRBD2. CDR3 length: 16 residues. Germline-derived CDR1 and CDR2 are SEHNR and FQNEAQ (reference sequence). The V and J ends lost 5 bases and 4 bases, in that order; junction bases with no gene match: 6. The CDR3 sequence is CASSGRGLAGSDTQYF. CDR3 nucleotides: TGTGCCAGCAGCGGGAGGGGACTAGCGGGGTCAGATACGCAGTATTTT.

This chain joins TRBV20-1 and TRBJ2-1, with TRBD2 matching over 7 bases. V shed 5 bases and J 14 bases; nucleotides not matched to a gene: 9. CDR3 length: 11 residues. Germline V gene lookup returns CDR1 DFQATT and CDR2 SNEGSKA (reference sequence). The CDR3 DNA reads TGCAGTGCTTCGGGCGGGGGATTGGAGTTCTTC. Encoded protein: CSASGGGLEFF.

The CDR3, as DNA: TGTGCCTGGAGTGTGTCGACGGGATCCCTAAATCAGCCCCAGCATTTT. Protein product: CAWSVSTGSLNQPQHF. The rearrangement joins TRBV30 to TRBJ1-5; D not resolved. Trimming removed 0 bases at V and 4 bases at J, with 16 bases between. This CDR3 spans 16 amino acids. Germline CDR1 reads GTSNPN; CDR2 reads SVGIG (reference sequence). The full variable domain, its missing parts supplied by reference TRBV30 and TRBJ1-5, is SQTIHQWPATLVQPVGSPLSLECTVEGTSNPNLYWYRQAAGRGLQLLFYSVGIGQISSEVPQNLSASRPQDRQFILSSKKLLLSDSGFYLCAWSVSTGSLNQPQHFGDGTRLSIL.

CDR3 amino acids: CASSLAGRGGGAYEQYF. In DNA form, the CDR3 reads TGTGCCAGCAGCTTAGCGGGCAGGGGCGGGGGGGCCTACGAGCAGTACTTC. V and J are TRBV7-2 and TRBJ2-7, with 9 bases lining up with TRBD2. The V gene end was trimmed by 0 bases and the J gene end by 2 bases; junction bases not matched to a gene: 8. The CDR3 covers 17 residues. CDR1 is SGHTA, CDR2 FQGNSA, per germline.